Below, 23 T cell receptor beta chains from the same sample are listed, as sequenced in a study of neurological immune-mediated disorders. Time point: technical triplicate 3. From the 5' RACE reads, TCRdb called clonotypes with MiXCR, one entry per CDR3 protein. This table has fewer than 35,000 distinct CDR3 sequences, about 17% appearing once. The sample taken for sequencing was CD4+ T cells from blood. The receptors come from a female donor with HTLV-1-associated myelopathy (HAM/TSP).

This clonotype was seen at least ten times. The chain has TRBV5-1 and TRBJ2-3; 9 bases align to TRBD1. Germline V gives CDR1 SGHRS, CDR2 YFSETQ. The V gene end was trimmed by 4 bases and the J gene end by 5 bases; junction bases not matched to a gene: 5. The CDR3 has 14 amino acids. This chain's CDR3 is CASSQGQGLDTQYF. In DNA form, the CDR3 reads TGCGCCAGCAGCCAGGGACAGGGACTAGATACGCAGTATTTT.

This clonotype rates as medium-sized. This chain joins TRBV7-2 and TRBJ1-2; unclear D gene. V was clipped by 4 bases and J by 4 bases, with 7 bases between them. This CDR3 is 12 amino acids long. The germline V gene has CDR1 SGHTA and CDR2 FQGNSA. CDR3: CASSSWGYGYTF. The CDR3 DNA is TGTGCCAGCAGCTCGTGGGGCTATGGCTACACCTTC.

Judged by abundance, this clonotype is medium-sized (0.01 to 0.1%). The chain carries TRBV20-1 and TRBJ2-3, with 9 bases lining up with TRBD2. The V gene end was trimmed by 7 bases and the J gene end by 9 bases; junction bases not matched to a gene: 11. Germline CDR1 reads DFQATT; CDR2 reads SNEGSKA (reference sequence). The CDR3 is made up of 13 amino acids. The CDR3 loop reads CSVLSGRLSTQYF. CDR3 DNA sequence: TGCAGTGTTCTTAGCGGGAGACTAAGCACGCAGTATTTT.

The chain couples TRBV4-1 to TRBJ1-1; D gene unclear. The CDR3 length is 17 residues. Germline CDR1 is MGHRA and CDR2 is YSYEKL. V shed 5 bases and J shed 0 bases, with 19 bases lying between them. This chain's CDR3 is CASSIPLLGAMNTEAFF. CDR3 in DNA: TGCGCCAGCAGCATCCCGTTACTGGGAGCCATGAACACTGAAGCTTTCTTT.

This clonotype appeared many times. CDR3 sequence: CSVERGQGAGETQYF. For the CDR3, the DNA is TGCAGCGTTGAGAGGGGACAGGGGGCCGGGGAGACCCAGTACTTC. The chain employs TRBV29-1 and TRBJ2-5, with 12 bases lining up with TRBD1. Losses at the gene ends were 3 bases for V and 5 bases for J; bases not matched to a gene: 7. The CDR3 is 15 amino acids. Germline V gives CDR1 SQVTM, CDR2 ANQGSEA.

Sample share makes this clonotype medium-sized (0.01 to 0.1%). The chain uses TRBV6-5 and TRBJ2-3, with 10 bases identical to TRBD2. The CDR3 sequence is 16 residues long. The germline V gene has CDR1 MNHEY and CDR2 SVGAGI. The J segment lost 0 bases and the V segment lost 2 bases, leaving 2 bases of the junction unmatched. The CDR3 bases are TGTGCCAGCAGTTACAATAGCGGGGGGAGCACAGATACGCAGTATTTT. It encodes CASSYNSGGSTDTQYF.

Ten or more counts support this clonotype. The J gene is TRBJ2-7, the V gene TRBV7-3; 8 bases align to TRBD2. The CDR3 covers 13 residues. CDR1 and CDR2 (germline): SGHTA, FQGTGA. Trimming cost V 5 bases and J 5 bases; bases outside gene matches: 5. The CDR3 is CASSRGGNDEQYF. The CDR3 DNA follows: TGTGCCAGCAGCCGCGGGGGGAACGACGAGCAGTACTTC.

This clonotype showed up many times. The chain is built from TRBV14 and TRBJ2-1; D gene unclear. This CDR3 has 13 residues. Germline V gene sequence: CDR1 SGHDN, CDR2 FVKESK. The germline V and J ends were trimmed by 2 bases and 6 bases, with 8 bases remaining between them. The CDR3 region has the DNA TGTGCCAGCAGCCAACACAAGGTCAATGAGCAGTTCTTC. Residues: CASSQHKVNEQFF.

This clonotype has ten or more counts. CDR3 sequence: CSARRGQQPQHF. DNA of the CDR3: TGCAGTGCTAGACGTGGGCAGCAGCCCCAGCATTTT. The J gene is TRBJ1-5, the V gene TRBV20-1; unclear D gene. CDR1 is DFQATT and CDR2 is SNEGSKA in the germline V gene (reference sequence). This CDR3 has 12 residues. V lost 2 bases, J lost 7 bases, and 9 bases lay in between.

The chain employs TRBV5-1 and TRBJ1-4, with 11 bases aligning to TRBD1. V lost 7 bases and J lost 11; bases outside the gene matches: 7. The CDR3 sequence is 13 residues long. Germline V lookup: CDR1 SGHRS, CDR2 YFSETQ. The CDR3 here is CASGRGQGEKLFF. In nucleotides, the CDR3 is TGCGCCAGCGGCCGGGGACAGGGGGAGAAACTGTTTTTT.

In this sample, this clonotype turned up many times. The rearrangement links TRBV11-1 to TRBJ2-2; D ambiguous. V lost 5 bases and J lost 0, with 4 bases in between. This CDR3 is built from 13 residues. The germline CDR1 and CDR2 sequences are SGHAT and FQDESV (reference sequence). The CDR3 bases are TGTGCCAGCAGCGCCCCGAACACCGGGGAGCTGTTTTTT. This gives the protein CASSAPNTGELFF. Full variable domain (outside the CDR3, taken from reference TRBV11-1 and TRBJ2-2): EAEVAQSPRYKITEKSQAVAFWCDPISGHATLYWYRQILGQGPELLVQFQDESVVDDSQLPKDRFSAERLKGVDSTLKIQPAELGDSAMYLCASSAPNTGELFFGEGSRLTVL.

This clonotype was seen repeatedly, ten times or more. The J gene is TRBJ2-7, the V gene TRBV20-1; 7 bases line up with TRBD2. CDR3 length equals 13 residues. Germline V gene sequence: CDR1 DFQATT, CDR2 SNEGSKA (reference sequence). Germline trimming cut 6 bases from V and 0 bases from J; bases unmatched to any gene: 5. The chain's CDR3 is CSATGTISYEQYF. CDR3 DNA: TGCAGTGCAACCGGGACTATCTCCTACGAGCAGTACTTC.

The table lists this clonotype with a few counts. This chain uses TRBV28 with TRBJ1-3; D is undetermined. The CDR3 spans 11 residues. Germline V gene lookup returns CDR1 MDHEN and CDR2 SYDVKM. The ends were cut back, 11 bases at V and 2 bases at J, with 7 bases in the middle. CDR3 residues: CALRTGNTIYF. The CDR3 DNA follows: TGTGCCCTGAGGACTGGAAACACCATATATTTT.

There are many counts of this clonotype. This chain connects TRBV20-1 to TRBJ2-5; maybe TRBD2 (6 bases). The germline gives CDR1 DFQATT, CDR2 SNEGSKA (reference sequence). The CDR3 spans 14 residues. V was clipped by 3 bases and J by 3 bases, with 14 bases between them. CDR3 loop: CSASTGASKETQYF. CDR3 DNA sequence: TGCAGTGCTAGTACGGGAGCGAGCAAAGAGACCCAGTACTTC.

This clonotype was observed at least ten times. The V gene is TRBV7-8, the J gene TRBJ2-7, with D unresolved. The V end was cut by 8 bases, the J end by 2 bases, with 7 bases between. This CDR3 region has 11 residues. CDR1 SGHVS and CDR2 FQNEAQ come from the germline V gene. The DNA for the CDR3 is TGTGCCAGCTCCTCAACCTACGAGCAGTACTTC. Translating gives CASSSTYEQYF.

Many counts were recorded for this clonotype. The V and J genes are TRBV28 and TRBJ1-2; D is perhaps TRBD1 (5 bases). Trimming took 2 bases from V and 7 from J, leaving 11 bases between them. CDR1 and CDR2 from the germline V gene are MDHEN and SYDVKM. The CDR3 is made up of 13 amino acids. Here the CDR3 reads CASSLDSQGGYTF. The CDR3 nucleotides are TGTGCCAGCAGTTTAGACAGTCAGGGTGGCTACACCTTC.

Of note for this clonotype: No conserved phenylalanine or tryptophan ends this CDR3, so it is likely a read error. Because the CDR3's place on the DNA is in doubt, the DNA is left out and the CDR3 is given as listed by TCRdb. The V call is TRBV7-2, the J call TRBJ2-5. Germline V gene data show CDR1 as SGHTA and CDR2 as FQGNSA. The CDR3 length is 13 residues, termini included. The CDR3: CASSSETWETKYL.

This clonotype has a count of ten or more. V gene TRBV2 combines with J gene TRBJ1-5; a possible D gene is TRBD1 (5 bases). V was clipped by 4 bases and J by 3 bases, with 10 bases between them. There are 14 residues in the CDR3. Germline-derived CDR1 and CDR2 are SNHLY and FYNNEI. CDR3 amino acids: CASSGGRNNQPQHF. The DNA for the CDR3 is TGTGCCAGCAGTGGGGGACGGAACAATCAGCCCCAGCATTTT.

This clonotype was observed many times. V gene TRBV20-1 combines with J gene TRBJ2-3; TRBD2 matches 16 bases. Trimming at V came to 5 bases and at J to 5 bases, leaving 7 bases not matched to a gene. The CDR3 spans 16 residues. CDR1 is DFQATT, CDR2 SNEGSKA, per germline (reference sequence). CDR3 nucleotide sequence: TGCAGTGCTTCGGGACTAGCGGGAGGGCCATTAGATACGCAGTATTTT. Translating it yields CSASGLAGGPLDTQYF.

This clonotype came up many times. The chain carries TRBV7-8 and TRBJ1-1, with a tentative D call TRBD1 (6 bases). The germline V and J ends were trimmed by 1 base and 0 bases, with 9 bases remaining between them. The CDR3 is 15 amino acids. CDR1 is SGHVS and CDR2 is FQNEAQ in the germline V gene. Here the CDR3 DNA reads TGTGCCAGCAGCTTAGGGGCAGGGGTGAACACTGAAGCTTTCTTT. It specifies CASSLGAGVNTEAFF.

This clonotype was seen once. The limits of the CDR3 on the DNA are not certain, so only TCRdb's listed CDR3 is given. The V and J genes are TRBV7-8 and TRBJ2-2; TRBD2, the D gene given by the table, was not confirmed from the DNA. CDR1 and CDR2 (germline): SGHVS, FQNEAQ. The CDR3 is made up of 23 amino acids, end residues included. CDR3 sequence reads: CASSFYICSASGEGLPNTGELFF.

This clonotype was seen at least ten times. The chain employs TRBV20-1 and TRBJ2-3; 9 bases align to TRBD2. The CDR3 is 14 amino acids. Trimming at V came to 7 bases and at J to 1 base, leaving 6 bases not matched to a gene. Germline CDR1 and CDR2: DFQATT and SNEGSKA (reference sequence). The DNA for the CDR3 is TGCAGTGGCGAGGTAGCGGGGGGCACAGATACGCAGTATTTT. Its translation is CSGEVAGGTDTQYF.

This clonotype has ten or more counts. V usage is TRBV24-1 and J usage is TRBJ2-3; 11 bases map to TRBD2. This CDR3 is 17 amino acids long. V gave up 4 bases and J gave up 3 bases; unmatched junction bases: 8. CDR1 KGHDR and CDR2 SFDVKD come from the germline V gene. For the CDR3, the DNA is TGTGCCACCAGTGACCAACTAGCGGGAGCAGATACAGATACGCAGTATTTT. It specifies CATSDQLAGADTDTQYF.